The 26 T cell receptor beta chains in this list originate from one sample, sequenced in a study of T cell responses to AZD1222 COVID-19 vaccine. The data were produced by immunoSEQ multiplex PCR, yet TCRdb's version contains in-frame clones alone and is incomplete. The data hold under 150,000 clones, with approximately 92% observed a single time. Sequences were derived from peripheral blood, sampled 28 days after the second AZD1222 dose. The receptor set was obtained from an adult who received the AZD1222 COVID-19 vaccine.

The genes are TRBV6-5 and TRBJ2-7; 10 positions match TRBD2. The J segment lost 2 bases and the V segment lost 11 bases, leaving 6 bases of the junction unmatched. The length of the CDR3 is 13 residues. Germline CDR1 and CDR2: MNHEY and SVGAGI. CDR3 nucleotide sequence: TGTGCCGGAGCTAGCGGGAGTCCCTACGAGCAGTACTTC. Protein product: CAGASGSPYEQYF.

The rearrangement joins TRBV6-2 or TRBV6-3 to TRBJ2-3; 8 bases fit TRBD2. Losses at the gene ends were 6 bases for V and 0 bases for J; bases not matched to a gene: 8. Germline lookup yields CDR1 MNHEY and CDR2 SVGEGT. The CDR3 is 16 residues long. The CDR3 loop reads CASSRRGGYSTDTQYF. The DNA for the CDR3 is TGTGCCAGCAGCCGCCGGGGGGGTTATAGCACAGATACGCAGTATTTT.

The CDR3 reads CASSSPNRVGVTEAFF. The DNA for the CDR3 is TGTGCCAGCAGCTCCCCAAACAGGGTCGGTGTAACTGAAGCTTTCTTT. The gene calls are TRBV5-6 and TRBJ1-1, with D possibly being TRBD1 (6 bases). The V and J ends lost 3 bases and 5 bases respectively, with 20 bases between them. This CDR3 comprises 16 residues. Per germline, CDR1 SGHDT and CDR2 YYEEEE.

This chain uses TRBV4-1 with TRBJ1-6, with D possibly being TRBD1 (5 bases). CDR1 and CDR2 (germline): MGHRA, YSYEKL. With 0 bases removed from V and 10 bases from J, the gap between germline ends came to 16 bases. This CDR3 is built from 16 residues. CDR3 in amino acids: CASSQDATATGSPLHF. The CDR3, as DNA: TGCGCCAGCAGCCAAGATGCGACAGCCACTGGATCACCCCTCCACTTT.

The chain has TRBV29-1 and TRBJ1-4, with TRBD1 matching 7 bases. Germline CDR1 and CDR2: SQVTM and ANQGSEA. This CDR3 is built from 13 residues. V was clipped by 3 bases and J by 7 bases; unmatched bases: 5. CDR3 nucleotide sequence: TGCAGCGTTGAGGCAACAGGGGTTGAAAAACTGTTTTTT. Translation gives CSVEATGVEKLFF.

The V gene is TRBV28, the J gene TRBJ2-7; D is ambiguous. Trimming took 5 bases from V and 0 from J, leaving 2 bases between them. This CDR3 region has 11 residues. Germline lookup yields CDR1 MDHEN and CDR2 SYDVKM. The CDR3 DNA is TGTGCCAGCAGTGTCTCCTACGAGCAGTACTTC. The encoded protein is CASSVSYEQYF.

This clone was detected a few times. The chain links TRBV7-3 to TRBJ1-1; the D is unclear. The length of the CDR3 is 13 residues. CDR1 SGHTA and CDR2 FQGTGA come from the germline V gene. V gave up 1 base and J gave up 3 bases, with 6 bases separating them. The CDR3 is CASSLRRDTEAFF. The CDR3 bases are TGTGCCAGCAGCTTAAGGAGGGACACTGAAGCTTTCTTT.

This clone occurred once. This chain joins TRBV28 and TRBJ1-1; D is undetermined. This CDR3 spans 14 amino acids. V was clipped by 10 bases and J by 2 bases, with 17 bases between them. Germline V gene sequence: CDR1 MDHEN, CDR2 SYDVKM. The DNA for the CDR3 is TGTGCCACCGCGACGCGCTTTCCTAACACTGAAGCTTTCTTT. This sequence encodes CATATRFPNTEAFF. Using reference TRBV28 and TRBJ1-1 for the parts outside the CDR3, the full variable domain is DVKVTQSSRYLVKRTGEKVFLECVQDMDHENMFWYRQDPGLGLRLIYFSYDVKMKEKGDIPEGYSVSREKKERFSLILESASTNQTSMYLCATATRFPNTEAFFGQGTRLTVV.

The chain uses TRBV14 and TRBJ1-1; 10 nucleotides agree with TRBD1. This CDR3 is built from 15 residues. Germline CDR1 reads SGHDN; CDR2 reads FVKESK. J lost 4 bases, V lost 4 bases, and 6 bases had no gene match. CDR3 residues: CASSPRDRGLTEAFF. The DNA of the CDR3 is TGTGCCAGCAGCCCCCGGGACAGGGGACTCACTGAAGCTTTCTTT.

V and J are TRBV7-9 and TRBJ1-3; D ambiguous. V dropped 4 bases and J dropped 6 bases, with 7 bases sitting between them. The length of the CDR3 is 12 residues. Germline assignment: CDR1 SEHNR and CDR2 FQNEAQ (reference sequence). The CDR3 reads CASSSTENTIYF. In nucleotides, the CDR3 is TGTGCCAGCAGCTCGACCGAAAACACCATATATTTT.

The V and J genes are TRBV21-1 and TRBJ1-1. TRBV21-1 is a listed pseudogene. The length of the CDR3 is 11 residues. The CDR3 protein is CARVAGTEAFF. The DNA of the CDR3 is TGTGCCAGGGTAGCGGGCACTGAAGCTTTCTTT.

The chain links TRBV28 to TRBJ1-4; D is ambiguous. V lost 2 bases to trimming and J lost 7 bases, with 17 bases between them. The CDR3 totals 16 residues. The germline gives CDR1 MDHEN, CDR2 SYDVKM. The CDR3 region has the DNA TGTGCCAGCAGTTTACTAAGTTCGGGCAGGATTGAAAAACTGTTTTTT. Translating it yields CASSLLSSGRIEKLFF.

The chain is built from TRBV24-1 and TRBJ2-5; no clear D. The CDR3 sequence is 15 residues long. The V gene's germline CDR1 is KGHDR and CDR2 SFDVKD. Trimming removed 0 bases from V and 5 bases from J, with 12 bases in between. The CDR3 DNA is TGTGCCACCAGTGATTTGCTGGGTGAACGGGAGACCCAGTACTTC. Residues: CATSDLLGERETQYF.

This rearrangement joins TRBV4-2 to TRBJ2-7; D is uncertain. V was shortened by 1 base and J by 6 bases, with 4 bases between the two germline ends. CDR3 length: 11 residues. Germline assignment: CDR1 LGHNA and CDR2 YNFKEQ. The CDR3 nucleotides are TGTGCCAGCAGCCAAGGGAGCGAGCAGTACTTC. This sequence encodes CASSQGSEQYF.

This chain connects TRBV5-1 to TRBJ2-5, with 8 bases aligning to TRBD1. CDR3 length: 16 residues. Germline V gives CDR1 SGHRS, CDR2 YFSETQ. The junction had 12 bases not matched to a gene; V was cut back by 4 bases and J by 4 bases. In DNA, the CDR3 is TGCGCCAGCAGCCCAGAAGGGACAGGTAAACTAGAGACCCAGTACTTC. Translating it yields CASSPEGTGKLETQYF.

This CDR3 is CASSPLNTVLLNTEAFF. CDR3 nucleotides: TGTGCCAGCAGCCCCCTAAACACAGTGCTATTAAACACTGAAGCTTTCTTT. The V and J genes are TRBV14 and TRBJ1-1; the D is unclear. The CDR3 length is 17 residues. Trimming stripped 4 bases from V and 2 bases from J, with 20 bases between. Germline loops: CDR1 SGHDN, CDR2 FVKESK.

This rearrangement joins TRBV15 to TRBJ2-7; perhaps TRBD2 as D (6 bases). CDR1 is LNHNV and CDR2 is YYDKDF in the germline V gene (reference sequence). The CDR3 runs to 14 residues. V lost 3 bases and J 2 bases, leaving 11 bases between the germline ends. In nucleotides, the CDR3 is TGTGCCACCAGCAGCCGGGGGAATCCCTACGAGCAGTACTTC. It is translated as CATSSRGNPYEQYF.

This chain links TRBV4-2 with TRBJ1-1; D is possibly TRBD1 (6 bases). The V gene lost 2 bases and the J gene lost 6 bases, with 13 bases spanning the gap. Looked up from germline, CDR1 is LGHNA and CDR2 is YNFKEQ. There are 14 residues in the CDR3. The CDR3 is CASSQFSGAPEAFF. The DNA of the CDR3 is TGTGCCAGCAGCCAATTTTCAGGGGCCCCTGAAGCTTTCTTT.

V usage is TRBV9 and J usage is TRBJ2-7; 12 bases align to TRBD1. Germline V gene lookup returns CDR1 SGDLS and CDR2 YYNGEE. The CDR3 covers 17 residues. V gave up 3 bases and J gave up 5 bases; unmatched junction bases: 12. CDR3: CASSGKPGQGALNEQYF. Written as DNA, the CDR3 is TGTGCCAGCAGCGGAAAACCGGGACAGGGGGCTTTGAACGAGCAGTACTTC.

The V call is TRBV3-1 (or the pseudogene TRBV3-2), the J call TRBJ1-1, with TRBD1 identical over 7 bases. The CDR3 has 15 residues. V was clipped by 4 bases and J by 10 bases; unmatched bases: 15. Germline values: CDR1 LGHDT, CDR2 YNNKEL (reference sequence). As DNA, the CDR3 is TGTGCCAGCAGCCCAAGACAGGGCGGTATCTTCGTAGCTTTCTTT. This gives the protein CASSPRQGGIFVAFF.

In DNA form, the CDR3 reads TGCGCCAGCAGGGCCGACTATGGAGGGTACAATGAGCAGTTCTTC. Amino acid sequence: CASRADYGGYNEQFF. The chain links TRBV10-2 to TRBJ2-1, with D maybe TRBD2 (6 bases). Looked up from germline, CDR1 is WSHSY and CDR2 is SAAADI. This CDR3 is 15 amino acids long. V lost 6 bases and J 4 bases, leaving 16 bases between the germline ends.

The chain employs TRBV18 and TRBJ1-2; 7 positions match TRBD1. V gave up 3 bases and J gave up 11 bases; unmatched junction bases: 12. From germline, CDR1 is KGHSH and CDR2 LQKENI. The CDR3 spans 14 residues. CDR3 in amino acids: CASSPGEGARRYTF. The CDR3 region has the DNA TGTGCCAGCTCACCTGGAGAGGGGGCGCGAAGATACACCTTC.

The chain combines TRBV25-1 with TRBJ1-1; D uncertain. This CDR3 comprises 15 residues. Germline V lookup: CDR1 MGHDK, CDR2 SYGVNS. V lost 4 bases and J lost 1, with 13 bases in between. The CDR3 DNA is TGTGCCAGCAGTGGGGGAAACAGCCAGAACACTGAAGCTTTCTTT. Translation: CASSGGNSQNTEAFF. Using reference TRBV25-1 and TRBJ1-1 for the parts outside the CDR3, the full variable domain is EADIYQTPRYLVIGTGKKITLECSQTMGHDKMYWYQQDPGMELHLIHYSYGVNSTEKGDLSSESTVSRIRTEHFPLTLESARPSHTSQYLCASSGGNSQNTEAFFGQGTRLTVV.

This chain links TRBV19 with TRBJ1-2, with D possibly matching TRBD1 (6 bases). V lost 6 bases to trimming and J lost 4 bases, with 12 bases between them. Germline CDR1 reads LNHDA; CDR2 reads SQIVND (reference sequence). This CDR3 spans 13 amino acids. CDR3 coding DNA: TGTGCCAGTAGCTCGGACAGTCTCTATGGCTACACCTTC. This encodes CASSSDSLYGYTF.

A few counts support this clone. V and J are TRBV5-3 and TRBJ1-5; perhaps TRBD1 as D (5 bases). TRBV5-3 is treated as an ORF (open reading frame) with a function not yet certain. There are 15 residues in the CDR3. The V end was cut by 4 bases, the J end by 0 bases, with 11 bases between. The CDR3 reads CARSPRQYSNQPQHF. The CDR3 DNA follows: TGTGCCAGAAGCCCAAGACAGTATAGCAATCAGCCCCAGCATTTT.

This chain uses TRBV27 with TRBJ1-5, with D tentatively TRBD1 (5 bases). The CDR3 has 14 amino acids. Germline V CDR1 and CDR2: MNHEY, SMNVEV (reference sequence). With 4 bases removed from V and 6 bases from J, the gap between germline ends came to 13 bases. CDR3 amino acids: CASSSRGGRQPQHF. The CDR3 DNA is TGTGCCAGCAGTTCTCGGGGGGGACGTCAGCCCCAGCATTTT.